Listed below are T cell receptor beta chains from one sample, sequenced in a study of T cell responses to AZD1222 COVID-19 vaccine. The repertoire was sequenced with immunoSEQ multiplex PCR; TCRdb's copy has only in-frame clones and lacks some. The sample yields tens of thousands of clones, about four fifths seen once. Sequenced material: peripheral blood, taken 28 days after the second AZD1222 dose. Every receptor here comes from an adult who received the AZD1222 COVID-19 vaccine. CDR3s include the opening cysteine and the closing phenylalanine or tryptophan. The D gene is left open where the match is weak. Part of the rows lack a size; the others show once, few, many or a class for expanded clones.

d_call | j_call | v_call | clone_size | cdr3_nt | cdr3_aa
TRBD1 | TRBJ2-5 | TRBV24-1 | few | TGTGCCACCAGCTCGGGACAGGGGGCGGGAGAGACCCAGTACTTC | CATSSGQGAGETQYF
TRBD1 | TRBJ1-1 | TRBV10-2 | NA | TGCGCCGGGAGGACAGGGGCTAACACTGAAGCTTTCTTT | CAGRTGANTEAFF
TRBD1 | TRBJ1-6 | TRBV28 | NA | TGTGCCAGCGTCACAGGGGATTGGTCACCCCTCCACTTT | CASVTGDWSPLHF
NA | TRBJ2-7 | TRBV28 | NA | TGTGCCAGCAGTCCCCTGATCTACGAGCAGTACTTC | CASSPLIYEQYF
NA | TRBJ1-1 | TRBV10-3 | once | TGTGCCATCACCCCCGGGGGGCGCAGGGGCACTGAAGCTTTCTTT | CAITPGGRRGTEAFF
NA | TRBJ1-1 | TRBV6-1 | NA | TGTGCCAGCAGTGAAAGGAGGGTCGCTGAAGCTTTCTTT | CASSERRVAEAFF
NA | TRBJ2-1 | TRBV6-6 | NA | TGTGCCAGCAACGATCGGGTAGGCTCCTACAATGAGCAGTTCTTC | CASNDRVGSYNEQFF
TRBD1 | TRBJ1-5 | TRBV6-6 | few | TGTGCCAGCAGTTACACAGGGGGGGGTAATCAGCCCCAGCATTTT | CASSYTGGGNQPQHF
NA | TRBJ2-3 | TRBV28 | NA | TGTGCCAGCTCCCCCCTACATACGCAGTATTTT | CASSPLHTQYF
NA | TRBJ1-2 | TRBV18 | NA | TGTGCCAGCTCACAGGGACCTCCTAGCAGCTCTGGCTACACCTTC | CASSQGPPSSSGYTF
NA | TRBJ2-5 | TRBV12-3/TRBV12-4 | NA | TGTGCCAGCAGTCTACGGGGGACCCAGTACTTC | CASSLRGTQYF
NA | TRBJ2-5 | TRBV5-1 | NA | TGCGCCAGCAGCCACCTTCGGGAGACCCAGTACTTC | CASSHLRETQYF
NA | TRBJ2-3 | TRBV4-2 | once | TGTGCCAGCAGCCCGTGGGCGGCCCCCACAGATACGCAGTATTTT | CASSPWAAPTDTQYF
NA | TRBJ2-7 | TRBV28 | NA | TGTGCCAGCAGGAGCAGGGAGTACCTCGTCGGGCAGTACTTC | CASRSREYLVGQYF
TRBD1 | TRBJ1-6 | TRBV28 | NA | TGTGCCAGCAGTGTAATAAGCAGGGGGTCGGATTCACCCCTCCACTTT | CASSVISRGSDSPLHF
NA | TRBJ1-3 | TRBV28 | NA | TGTGCCAGCATTCGCGGGGGGGTAGGAAACACCATATATTTT | CASIRGGVGNTIYF
NA | TRBJ1-4 | TRBV27 | NA | TGTGCCAGCAGTTTTTCCGGGCCCCTCGGGGAAAAACTGTTTTTT | CASSFSGPLGEKLFF
TRBD1 | TRBJ1-5 | TRBV7-8 | NA | TGTGCCAGCAGCCCGGACAGGGGGCTTGGCAATCAGCCCCAGCATTTT | CASSPDRGLGNQPQHF
TRBD1 | TRBJ2-7 | TRBV28 | NA | TGTGCCAGCAGTCCCCCTCCGGGACAGCCGACCTACGAGCAGTACTTC | CASSPPPGQPTYEQYF
NA | TRBJ1-1 | TRBV4-2 | NA | TGTGCCAGCAGCCTTACCAGGACAGCTGCCGAAGCTTTCTTT | CASSLTRTAAEAFF
NA | TRBJ1-1 | TRBV2 | NA | TGTGCCAGCAGACCAGGCCAACTTAAAGCTTTCTTT | CASRPGQLKAFF
NA | TRBJ1-1 | TRBV4-3 | NA | TGCGCCAGCAGCACGCGAGGGGGGATAGAGACTGAAGCTTTCTTT | CASSTRGGIETEAFF
NA | TRBJ1-1 | TRBV6-5 | NA | TGTGCCAGCAGTTGGGGAAAGACGAACACTGAAGCTTTCTTT | CASSWGKTNTEAFF
NA | TRBJ1-2 | TRBV6-5 | NA | TGTGCCAGCAGTCAGGGTTTTTATGGCTACACCTTC | CASSQGFYGYTF
NA | TRBJ2-3 | TRBV24-1 | NA | TGTGCCACCAGTGATTCGTCGGACCCCTCGGTAAATACGCAGTATTTT | CATSDSSDPSVNTQYF
TRBD1 | TRBJ1-2 | TRBV18 | NA | TGTGCCAGCTCACTTACCGACAGGGGGCAGGGCTACACCTTC | CASSLTDRGQGYTF
NA | TRBJ2-3 | TRBV7-2 | NA | TGTGCCAGCAGCTTATGGGCCTTCTCGGGGCCGACAGATACGCAGTATTTT | CASSLWAFSGPTDTQYF
NA | TRBJ2-2 | TRBV7-9 | NA | TGTGCCAGCAGCTTAGCCCCCGGAGGAGAGAATTGGGGTCCCGGGGAGCTGTTTTTT | CASSLAPGGENWGPGELFF
NA | TRBJ1-5 | TRBV18 | NA | TGTGCCAGCTCACCAACACCGGTTAGCAATCAGCCCCAGCATTTT | CASSPTPVSNQPQHF
NA | TRBJ2-3 | TRBV9 | NA | TGTGCCAGCAGGGGAACTACAGATACGCAGTATTTT | CASRGTTDTQYF
NA | TRBJ2-2 | TRBV5-5 | NA | TGTGCCAGCAGCCCTCAGTGGTCGCGGAACACCGGGGAGCTGTTTTTT | CASSPQWSRNTGELFF
TRBD1 | TRBJ1-4 | TRBV6-6 | NA | TGTGCCAGCAGCACAGGGGGCTCTAGACTGTTTTTT | CASSTGGSRLFF
NA | TRBJ2-1 | TRBV9 | once | TGTGCCAGCAGCGTAGACTTAGCGGAAACCTACAATGAGCAGTTCTTC | CASSVDLAETYNEQFF
NA | TRBJ2-1 | TRBV6-4 | NA | TGTGCCAGCAGTGACGAAGGAGGGACCCGTGAGCAGTTCTTC | CASSDEGGTREQFF
TRBD2 | TRBJ2-3 | TRBV6-4 | NA | TGTGCCAGCAGTGATACCGGGACTAGCGGGCGAAATACGCAGTATTTT | CASSDTGTSGRNTQYF
TRBD1 | TRBJ2-1 | TRBV18 | few | TGTGCCAGCTCATTACAGGGACAGGGCAATGAGCAGTTCTTC | CASSLQGQGNEQFF
NA | TRBJ1-5 | TRBV18 | NA | TGTGCCAGCTCAGTGGGGGGCAATCAGCCCCAGCATTTT | CASSVGGNQPQHF
TRBD1 | TRBJ2-7 | TRBV10-3 | NA | TGTGCCATCAGTGAGTCGGGACAGGGGTTCTACGAGCAGTACTTC | CAISESGQGFYEQYF
NA | TRBJ2-7 | TRBV7-9 | NA | TGTGCCAGCAGCCATTCCCCCGGGACTCATTTTTCCTACGAGCAGTACTTC | CASSHSPGTHFSYEQYF
NA | TRBJ1-2 | TRBV5-4 | NA | TGTGCCAGCAGCTTCCCGGGGTCCTACGTTTATGGCTACACCTTC | CASSFPGSYVYGYTF
NA | TRBJ2-3 | TRBV30 | NA | TGTGCCTGGAGTGTCGGAAGTACGTCCACAGATACGCAGTATTTT | CAWSVGSTSTDTQYF
TRBD1 | TRBJ1-2 | TRBV29-1 | NA | TGCAGCGTTGAGGGACAGGGAGCGTATGGCTACACCTTC | CSVEGQGAYGYTF
NA | TRBJ2-7 | TRBV4-1 | NA | TGCGCCAGCAGCCAAGTGTTTGGCTCCTACGAGCAGTACTTC | CASSQVFGSYEQYF
NA | TRBJ2-5 | TRBV14 | NA | TGTGCCAGCAGCCAAGATCCATGGGCTGGGGGTGGCCTAGAGACCCAGTACTTC | CASSQDPWAGGGLETQYF
TRBD1 | TRBJ1-1 | TRBV19 | NA | TGTGCCAGTAGTTCACCGGGACAGCCGAACACTGAAGCTTTCTTT | CASSSPGQPNTEAFF